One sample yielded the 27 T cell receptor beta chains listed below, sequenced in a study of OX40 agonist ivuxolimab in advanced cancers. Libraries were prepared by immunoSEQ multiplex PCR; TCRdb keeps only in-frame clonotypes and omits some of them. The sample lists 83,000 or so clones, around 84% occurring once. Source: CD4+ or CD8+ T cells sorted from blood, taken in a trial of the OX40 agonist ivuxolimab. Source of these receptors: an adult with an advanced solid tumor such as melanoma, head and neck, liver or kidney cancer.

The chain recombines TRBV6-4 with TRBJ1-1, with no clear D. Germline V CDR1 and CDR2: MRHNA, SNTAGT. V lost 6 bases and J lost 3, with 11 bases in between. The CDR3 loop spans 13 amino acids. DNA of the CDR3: TGTGCCAGCAGGGGCGGAAGGGACACTGAAGCTTTCTTT. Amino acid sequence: CASRGGRDTEAFF.

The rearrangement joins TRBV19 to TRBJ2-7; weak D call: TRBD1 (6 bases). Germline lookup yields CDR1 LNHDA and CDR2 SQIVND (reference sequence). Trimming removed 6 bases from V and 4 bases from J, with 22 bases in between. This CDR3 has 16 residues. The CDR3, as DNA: TGTGCCAGTAGCCTCGCCCCGGGACAAGTTGCGTACGAGCAGTACTTC. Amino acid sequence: CASSLAPGQVAYEQYF.

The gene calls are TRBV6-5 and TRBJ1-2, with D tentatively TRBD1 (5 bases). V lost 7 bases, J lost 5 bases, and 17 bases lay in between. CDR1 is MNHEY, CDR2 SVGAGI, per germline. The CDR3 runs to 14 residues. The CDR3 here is CASNERRGGYGYTF. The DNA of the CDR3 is TGTGCCAGCAACGAAAGGCGGGGGGGGTATGGCTACACCTTC.

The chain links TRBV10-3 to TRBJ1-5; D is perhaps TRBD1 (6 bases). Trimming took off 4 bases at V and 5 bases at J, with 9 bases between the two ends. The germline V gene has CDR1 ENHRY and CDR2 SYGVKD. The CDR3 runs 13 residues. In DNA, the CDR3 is TGTGCCATCAGTGGGGGGGGCGATCAGCCCCAGCATTTT. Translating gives CAISGGGDQPQHF.

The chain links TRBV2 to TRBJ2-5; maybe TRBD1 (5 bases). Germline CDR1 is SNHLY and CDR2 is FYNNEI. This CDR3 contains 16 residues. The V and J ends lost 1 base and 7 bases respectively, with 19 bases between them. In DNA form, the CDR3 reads TGTGCCAGCAGTGAAGGAAGGGCAGGGCTGGTAGGGACCCAGTACTTC. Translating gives CASSEGRAGLVGTQYF.

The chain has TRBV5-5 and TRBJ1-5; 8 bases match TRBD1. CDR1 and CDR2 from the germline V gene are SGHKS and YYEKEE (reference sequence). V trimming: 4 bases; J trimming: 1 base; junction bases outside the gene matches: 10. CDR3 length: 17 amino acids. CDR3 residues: CASSRGQAGRSNQPQHF. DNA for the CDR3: TGTGCCAGCAGCCGGGGACAGGCGGGTAGAAGCAATCAGCCCCAGCATTTT.

The CDR3 DNA reads as TGTGCCAGCAGTTACCCGGATGGGAGAAGTGAAAAACTGTTTTTT. This encodes CASSYPDGRSEKLFF. The chain couples TRBV6-6 to TRBJ1-4; no reliable D call. Looked up from germline, CDR1 is MNHNY and CDR2 is SVGAGI (reference sequence). Trimming left V 2 bases short and J 7 bases short, with 14 bases between. The CDR3 is made up of 15 amino acids.

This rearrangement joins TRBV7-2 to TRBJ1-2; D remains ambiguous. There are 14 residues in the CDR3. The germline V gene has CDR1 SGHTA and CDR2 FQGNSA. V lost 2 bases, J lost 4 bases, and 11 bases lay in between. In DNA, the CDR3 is TGTGCCAGCAGCTTAAATCCGGGGTCCTATGGCTACACCTTC. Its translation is CASSLNPGSYGYTF.

The CDR3 DNA follows: TGCGCCAGCAGCGACGACAGATCGAACACTGAAGCTTTCTTT. Protein: CASSDDRSNTEAFF. The V and J genes are TRBV5-1 and TRBJ1-1; weak D call: TRBD1 (5 bases). The CDR3 has 14 amino acids. In germline, CDR1 is SGHRS, CDR2 YFSETQ. The germline V and J ends were trimmed by 4 bases and 1 base, with 11 bases remaining between them.

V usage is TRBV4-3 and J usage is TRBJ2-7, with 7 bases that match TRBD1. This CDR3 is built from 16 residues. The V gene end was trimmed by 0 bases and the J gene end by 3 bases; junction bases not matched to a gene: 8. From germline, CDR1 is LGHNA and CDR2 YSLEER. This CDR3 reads CASSQEQYRGIYEQYF. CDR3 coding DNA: TGCGCCAGCAGCCAAGAGCAATACAGGGGAATCTACGAGCAGTACTTC.

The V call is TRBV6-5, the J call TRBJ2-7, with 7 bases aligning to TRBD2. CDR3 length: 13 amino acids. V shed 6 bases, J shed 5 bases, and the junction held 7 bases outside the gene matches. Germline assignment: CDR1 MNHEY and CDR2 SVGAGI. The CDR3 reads CASSGGSLDEQYF. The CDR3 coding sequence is TGTGCCAGCAGCGGGGGGTCTTTGGACGAGCAGTACTTC.

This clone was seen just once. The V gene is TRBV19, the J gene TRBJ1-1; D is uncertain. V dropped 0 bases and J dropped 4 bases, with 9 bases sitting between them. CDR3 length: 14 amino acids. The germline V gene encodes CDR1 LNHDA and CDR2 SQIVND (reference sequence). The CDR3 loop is CASSIDFFGTEAFF. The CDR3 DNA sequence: TGTGCCAGTAGTATAGATTTTTTCGGCACTGAAGCTTTCTTT.

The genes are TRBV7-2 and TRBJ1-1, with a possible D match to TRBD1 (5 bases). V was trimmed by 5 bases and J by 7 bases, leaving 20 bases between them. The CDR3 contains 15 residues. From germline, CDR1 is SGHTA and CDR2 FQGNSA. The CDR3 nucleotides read TGTGCCAGCAGCGAGGCATTGGGGGGTCGGGGTGAAGCTTTCTTT. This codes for CASSEALGGRGEAFF.

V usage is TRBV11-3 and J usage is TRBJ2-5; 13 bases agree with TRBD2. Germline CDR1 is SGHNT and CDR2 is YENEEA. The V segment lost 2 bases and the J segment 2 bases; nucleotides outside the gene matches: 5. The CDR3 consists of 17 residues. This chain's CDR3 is CASSLSTGLAGQETQYF. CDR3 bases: TGTGCCAGCAGCTTATCCACGGGACTAGCGGGACAAGAGACCCAGTACTTC.

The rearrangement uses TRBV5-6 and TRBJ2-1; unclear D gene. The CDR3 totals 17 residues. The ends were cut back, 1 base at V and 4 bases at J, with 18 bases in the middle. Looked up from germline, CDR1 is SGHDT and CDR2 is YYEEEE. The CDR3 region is CASSLPLAGSYYNEQFF. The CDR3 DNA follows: TGTGCCAGCAGCTTGCCCCTTGCAGGATCCTATTACAATGAGCAGTTCTTC.

CDR3 bases: TGTGCCAGCAGTTCGACCCCGAGGGGCTATGGCTACACCTTC. The encoded protein is CASSSTPRGYGYTF. V gene TRBV27 combines with J gene TRBJ1-2, with D possibly being TRBD1 (5 bases). There are 14 residues in the CDR3. Germline CDR1 reads MNHEY; CDR2 reads SMNVEV (reference sequence). V lost 4 bases, J lost 4 bases, and 13 bases lay in between.

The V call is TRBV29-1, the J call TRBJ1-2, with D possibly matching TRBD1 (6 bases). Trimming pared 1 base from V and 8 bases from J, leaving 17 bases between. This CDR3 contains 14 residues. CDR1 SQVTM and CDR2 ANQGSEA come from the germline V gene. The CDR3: CSVEARGAPYGYTF. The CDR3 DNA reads TGCAGCGTTGAAGCCCGGGGGGCCCCCTACGGCTACACCTTC.

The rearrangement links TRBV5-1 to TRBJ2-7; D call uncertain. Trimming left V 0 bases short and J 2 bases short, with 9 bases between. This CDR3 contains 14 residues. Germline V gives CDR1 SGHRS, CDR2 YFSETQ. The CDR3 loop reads CASSLAYSTYEQYF. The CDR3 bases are TGCGCCAGCAGCTTGGCCTACAGTACCTACGAGCAGTACTTC. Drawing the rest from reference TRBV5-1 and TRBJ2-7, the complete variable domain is KAGVTQTPRYLIKTRGQQVTLSCSPISGHRSVSWYQQTPGQGLQFLFEYFSETQRNKGNFPGRFSGRQFSNSRSEMNVSTLELGDSALYLCASSLAYSTYEQYFGPGTRLTVT.

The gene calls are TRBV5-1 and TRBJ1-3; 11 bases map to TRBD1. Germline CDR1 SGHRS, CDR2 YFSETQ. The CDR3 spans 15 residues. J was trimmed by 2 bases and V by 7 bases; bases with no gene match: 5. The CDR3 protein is CASAEDRGPGNTIYF. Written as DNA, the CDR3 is TGCGCCAGCGCCGAGGACAGGGGGCCTGGAAACACCATATATTTT.

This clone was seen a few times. CDR3 DNA: TGTGCCAGCAGCTCCCAGGGATCGAGTGGCTACACCTTC. This translates into CASSSQGSSGYTF. V gene TRBV5-4 combines with J gene TRBJ1-2, with D perhaps TRBD1 (5 bases). V shed 3 bases and J shed 7 bases, with 13 bases lying between them. The CDR3 has 13 residues. Germline-derived CDR1 and CDR2 are SGHNT and YYREEE (reference sequence).

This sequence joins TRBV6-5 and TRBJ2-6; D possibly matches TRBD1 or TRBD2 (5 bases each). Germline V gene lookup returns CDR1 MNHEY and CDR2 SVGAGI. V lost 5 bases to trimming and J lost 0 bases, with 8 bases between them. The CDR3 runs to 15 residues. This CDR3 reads CASSRGVSGANVLTF. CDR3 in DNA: TGTGCCAGCAGTCGAGGGGTCTCTGGGGCCAACGTCCTGACTTTC.

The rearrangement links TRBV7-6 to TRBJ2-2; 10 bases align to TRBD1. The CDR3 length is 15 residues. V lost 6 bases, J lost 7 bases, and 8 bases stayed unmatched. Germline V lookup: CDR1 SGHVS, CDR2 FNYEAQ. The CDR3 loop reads CASRDRTGGRGELFF. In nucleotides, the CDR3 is TGTGCCAGCAGGGACCGGACAGGGGGGCGCGGGGAGCTGTTTTTT.

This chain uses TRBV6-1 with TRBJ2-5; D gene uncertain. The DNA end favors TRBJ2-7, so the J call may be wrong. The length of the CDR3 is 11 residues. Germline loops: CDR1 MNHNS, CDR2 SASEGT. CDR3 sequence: CASSWIYEQYF. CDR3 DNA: TGTGCCAGCAGCTGGATCTACGAGCAGTACTTC.

Here the CDR3 reads CASSYAAQGAEGYTF. The CDR3 DNA follows: TGTGCCAGCAGTTACGCGGCCCAGGGGGCTGAAGGCTACACCTTC. This sequence joins TRBV6-6 and TRBJ1-2; 8 nucleotides match TRBD1. J lost 8 bases, V lost 2 bases, and 10 bases had no gene match. The CDR3 is 15 residues long. CDR1 and CDR2 from the germline V gene are MNHNY and SVGAGI (reference sequence).

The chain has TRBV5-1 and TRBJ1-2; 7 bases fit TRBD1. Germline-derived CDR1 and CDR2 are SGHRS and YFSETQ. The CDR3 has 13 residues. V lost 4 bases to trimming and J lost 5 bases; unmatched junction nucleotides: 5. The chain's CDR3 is CASSITGEYGYTF. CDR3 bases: TGCGCCAGCAGCATAACAGGGGAGTATGGCTACACCTTC.

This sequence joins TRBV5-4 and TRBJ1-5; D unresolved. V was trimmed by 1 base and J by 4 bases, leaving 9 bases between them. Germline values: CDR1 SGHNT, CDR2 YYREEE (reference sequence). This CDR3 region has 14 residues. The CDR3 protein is CASSLFGVNQPQHF. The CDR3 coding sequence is TGTGCCAGCAGCTTGTTTGGGGTTAATCAGCCCCAGCATTTT.

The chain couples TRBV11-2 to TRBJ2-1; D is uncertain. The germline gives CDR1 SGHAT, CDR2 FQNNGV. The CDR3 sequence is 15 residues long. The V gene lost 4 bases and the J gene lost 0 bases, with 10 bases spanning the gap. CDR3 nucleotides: TGTGCCAGCAGCTCCGGTGTTAGCTCCTACAATGAGCAGTTCTTC. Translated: CASSSGVSSYNEQFF.